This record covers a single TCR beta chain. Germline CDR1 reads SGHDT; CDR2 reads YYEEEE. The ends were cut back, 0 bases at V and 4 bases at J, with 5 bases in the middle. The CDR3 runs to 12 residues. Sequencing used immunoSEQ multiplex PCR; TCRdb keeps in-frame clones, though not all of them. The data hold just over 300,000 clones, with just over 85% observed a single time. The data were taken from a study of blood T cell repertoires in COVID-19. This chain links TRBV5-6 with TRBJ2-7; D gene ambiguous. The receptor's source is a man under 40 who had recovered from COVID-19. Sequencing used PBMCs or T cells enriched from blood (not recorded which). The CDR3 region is CASSLALYEQYF. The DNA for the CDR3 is TGTGCCAGCAGCTTGGCCCTGTACGAGCAGTACTTC. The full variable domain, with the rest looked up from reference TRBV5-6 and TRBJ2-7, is DAGVTQSPTHLIKTRGQQVTLRCSPKSGHDTVSWYQQALGQGPQFIFQYYEEEERQRGNFPDRFSGHQFPNYSSELNVNALLLGDSALYLCASSLALYEQYFGPGTRLTVT.